This record covers a single T cell receptor beta chain. Antigen: not known. Source study methods: ImmunoSEQ output held junction-only sequences without quality scores, so filtering differed. This table comes from immunoSEQ multiplex PCR, and its TCRdb copy is limited to in-frame clones, with some not included. The V and J calls and the clone size are those of that table, but D and trimming were determined from the DNA. The repertoire holds millions of clones, with 95% as singletons. The sample originates from a study of shared clonotypes between healthy human individuals. This CDR3 is 13 amino acids long. V gave up 4 bases and J gave up 1 base, with 7 bases separating them. The germline gives CDR1 MNHNY, CDR2 SVGAGI (reference sequence). Adults of Caucasian background living in Nashville, Tennessee made up all donors. Splitting of CD4+ cells produced CD45RA+ naive and CD45RA-negative memory subsets.

Overall study findings and caveats: Relative to memory subsets, naive subsets generally showed larger estimated richness.

The sequence was collected from a man between 18 and 29 years old in good health. Sequenced: naive CD4+ T cells sorted from blood. Subset described: CD45RA+ positively selected. The rearrangement joins TRBV6-6 to TRBJ1-1; D remains ambiguous. CDR3 in DNA: TGTGCCAGCAGTTCGCTCAAGAACACTGAAGCTTTCTTT. Protein: CASSSLKNTEAFF.